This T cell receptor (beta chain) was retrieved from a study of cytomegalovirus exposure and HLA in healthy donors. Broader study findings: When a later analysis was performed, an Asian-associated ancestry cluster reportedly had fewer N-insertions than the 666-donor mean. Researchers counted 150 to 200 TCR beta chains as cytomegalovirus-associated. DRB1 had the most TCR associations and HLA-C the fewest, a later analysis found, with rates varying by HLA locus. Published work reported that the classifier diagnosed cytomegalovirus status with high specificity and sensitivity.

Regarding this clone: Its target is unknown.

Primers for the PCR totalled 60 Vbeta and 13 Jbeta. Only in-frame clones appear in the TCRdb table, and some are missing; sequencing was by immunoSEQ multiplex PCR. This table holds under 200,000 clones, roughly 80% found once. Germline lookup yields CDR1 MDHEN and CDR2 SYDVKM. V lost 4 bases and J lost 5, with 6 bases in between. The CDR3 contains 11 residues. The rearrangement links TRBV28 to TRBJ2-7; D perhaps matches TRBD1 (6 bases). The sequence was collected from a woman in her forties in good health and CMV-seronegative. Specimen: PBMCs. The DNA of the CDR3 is TGTGCCAGCAGTTACAGGGACGAGCAGTACTTC. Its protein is CASSYRDEQYF.